Here is one T cell receptor (beta chain) with its context. CDR1 and CDR2 from the germline V gene are PRHDT and FYEKMQ (reference sequence). The CDR3 is 15 amino acids. V lost 4 bases and J lost 3; bases outside the gene matches: 8. The sample belongs to a study of T cell changes during pregnancy in multiple sclerosis. Assay used: immunoSEQ multiplex PCR; TCRdb lists only in-frame clones, some missing. This sample has about 80,000 clones, with about 91% found just once. The material sequenced was peripheral blood, taken before pregnancy. This receptor was obtained from a female donor with multiple sclerosis, enrolled in a pregnancy study. The genes are TRBV13 and TRBJ1-2; the match to TRBD1 covers 7 bases. For the CDR3, the DNA is TGTGCCAGCAGCTCGATGACCGGGACAGACTATGGCTACACCTTC. Amino acid sequence: CASSSMTGTDYGYTF.